A selection of T cell receptor beta chains follows, all from one sample in a study of CD4 T cells in relation to SARS-CoV-2 and coronaviruses. These TCRs' antigens remain unknown. TCRdb's table, derived via immunoSEQ multiplex PCR, lists solely in-frame clones and lacks some. Of roughly 15,000 clones in the sample, 82% are singletons; the top ten hold roughly 33%. The sample consisted of CD4+ T cells from PBMCs, cultured in vitro. These receptors were collected from a human donor in good health. Each CDR3 is given with its conserved first and last residue. A D gene is named only where the DNA matches it firmly. The listing skips clone size in some rows; elsewhere it reads once, few, many or a size class.

>-|TRBJ1-2|TRBV3-1/TRBV3-2|-
TGTGCCAGCAGCCAGGGGGACAACTATGGCTACACCTTC
CASSQGDNYGYTF
>-|TRBJ2-1|TRBV11-1|-
TGTGCCAGCAGCCTTAGCTCTTTTACTTCCTACAATGAGCAGTTCTTC
CASSLSSFTSYNEQFF
>-|TRBJ1-5|TRBV28|-
TGTGCCAGCAGGACAGGCGGTCAGCCCCAGCATTTT
CASRTGGQPQHF
>-|TRBJ1-2|TRBV5-1|TRBD1
TGCGCCAGCAGCCCTCAGGGGGCGGATGGCTACACCTTC
CASSPQGADGYTF
>-|TRBJ2-5|TRBV4-1|-
TGCGCCAGCAGCCAAACTAACCTCTGGACAGAGACCCAGTACTTC
CASSQTNLWTETQYF
>once|TRBJ2-4|TRBV6-2/TRBV6-3|-
TGTGCCAGCAGTTACCTCGTCAAAAACATTCAGTACTTC
CASSYLVKNIQYF
>-|TRBJ1-2|TRBV5-4|-
TGTGCCAGCAGCTTGTCACGGGGGGCCGCTCCTCATGGCTACACCTTC
CASSLSRGAAPHGYTF
>-|TRBJ1-3|TRBV25-1|-
TGTGCCAGCAGGGAGGGTCACTCTGGAAACACCATATATTTT
CASREGHSGNTIYF
>-|TRBJ2-5|TRBV4-1|TRBD1
TGCGCCAGCACCCGGACAGGGAGCGAGACCCAGTACTTC
CASTRTGSETQYF
>-|TRBJ1-1|TRBV18|-
TGTGCCAGCTCACCACAAGAAGGGGCTGAAGCTTTCTTT
CASSPQEGAEAFF
>-|TRBJ2-2|TRBV19|-
TGTGCCAGTAGTACATCCGGGACGGAAAACACCGGGGAGCTGTTTTTT
CASSTSGTENTGELFF
>-|TRBJ1-5|TRBV6-5|-
TGTGCCAGCAGTCCCAGGACACCTAGCAATCAGCCCCAGCATTTT
CASSPRTPSNQPQHF
>once|TRBJ2-7|TRBV12-3/TRBV12-4|-
TGTGCCAGCAGTTTAGCGGCGGCCTACGAGCAGTACTTC
CASSLAAAYEQYF
>-|TRBJ1-2|TRBV12-5|-
TGTGCTAGTGGTTTGTCAAACAGGTACTATGGCTACACCTTC
CASGLSNRYYGYTF
>once|TRBJ2-7|TRBV18|-
TGTGCCAGCTCACCGGCGGCCTACGAGCAGTACTTC
CASSPAAYEQYF
>-|TRBJ2-7|TRBV21-1|-
TGTGCCAGCAGCTACCCGGGACAGGGCTACGAGCAGTACTTC
CASSYPGQGYEQYF
>-|TRBJ1-1|TRBV7-9|TRBD1
TGTGCCAGCAGCTCCCGACAGGGGCAGAACACTGAAGCTTTCTTT
CASSSRQGQNTEAFF
>-|TRBJ2-1|TRBV5-1|-
TGCGCCAGCAGCTTGGGATCGGGTTTGTCCTACAATGAGCAGTTCTTC
CASSLGSGLSYNEQFF
>-|TRBJ1-1|TRBV19|-
TGTGCCAGTAGTATAGACGGACAGTCACATCAAGCTTTCTTT
CASSIDGQSHQAFF